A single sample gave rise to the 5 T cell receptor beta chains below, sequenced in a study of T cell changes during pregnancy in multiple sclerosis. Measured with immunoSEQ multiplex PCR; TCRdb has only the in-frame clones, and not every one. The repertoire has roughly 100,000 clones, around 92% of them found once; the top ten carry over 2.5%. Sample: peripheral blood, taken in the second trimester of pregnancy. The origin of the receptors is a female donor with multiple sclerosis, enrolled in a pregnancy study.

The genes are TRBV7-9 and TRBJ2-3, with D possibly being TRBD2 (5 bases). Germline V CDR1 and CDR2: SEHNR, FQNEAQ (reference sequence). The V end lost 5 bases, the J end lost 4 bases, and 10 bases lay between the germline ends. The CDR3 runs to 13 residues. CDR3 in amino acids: CASSPEGADTQYF. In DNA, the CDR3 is TGTGCCAGCAGCCCCGAGGGCGCAGATACGCAGTATTTT.

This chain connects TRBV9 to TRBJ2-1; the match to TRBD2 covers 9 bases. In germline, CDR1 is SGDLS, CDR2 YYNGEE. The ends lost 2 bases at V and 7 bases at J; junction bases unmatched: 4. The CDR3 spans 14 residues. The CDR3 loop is CASSVGTSSNEQFF. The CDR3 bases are TGTGCCAGCAGCGTCGGGACTAGCTCAAATGAGCAGTTCTTC.

The CDR3 DNA follows: TGTGCCAGCAGCCCCGGACAGCCCAATCAGCCCCAGCATTTT. This encodes CASSPGQPNQPQHF. The chain uses TRBV7-9 and TRBJ1-5, with a tentative D call TRBD1 (6 bases). The V gene lost 5 bases and the J gene lost 3 bases, with 11 bases spanning the gap. Germline assignment: CDR1 SEHNR and CDR2 FQNEAQ (reference sequence). This CDR3 has 14 amino acids.

This CDR3 is CASSSLAYSETQYF. The CDR3 DNA reads TGTGCCAGCAGCTCCCTAGCTTATAGCGAGACCCAGTACTTC. This chain links TRBV7-9 with TRBJ2-5; tentative D call: TRBD2 (5 bases). The CDR3 has 14 residues. The V end was cut by 4 bases, the J end by 5 bases, with 14 bases between. CDR1 is SEHNR and CDR2 is FQNEAQ in the germline V gene (reference sequence).

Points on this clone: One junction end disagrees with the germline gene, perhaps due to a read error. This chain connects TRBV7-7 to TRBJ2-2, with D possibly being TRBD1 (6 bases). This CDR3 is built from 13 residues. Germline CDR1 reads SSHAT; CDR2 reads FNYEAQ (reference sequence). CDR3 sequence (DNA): TGTGCTAGCAGATCTCAGGGGTCCGGGGAGCTGTTTTTT. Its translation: CASRSQGSGELFF.